Listed below are T cell receptor beta chains from one sample, sequenced in a study of blood T cell repertoires in COVID-19. Assay used: immunoSEQ multiplex PCR; TCRdb lists only in-frame clones, some missing. This sample has tens of thousands of clones, with more than 90% found just once. What was sequenced was peripheral blood. The receptors here all came from a human donor in a cohort sampled during active COVID-19. CDR3s include the opening cysteine and the closing phenylalanine or tryptophan. The order of the fields is J gene, CDR3 length, D gene, clone size, V gene, CDR3 DNA, CDR3 protein. The D gene is left open where the match is weak. Clone size is stated in some rows and not others, as once, few, many or a class when expanded.

TRBJ2-5 14 . few TRBV7-3 TGTGCCAGCAGCTTAATGCCGGGGCAAGAGACCCAGTACTTC CASSLMPGQETQYF
TRBJ2-2 15 . . TRBV18 TGTGCCAGCTCACTGGCCCAGGGAAACACCGGGGAGCTGTTTTTT CASSLAQGNTGELFF
TRBJ2-7 13 TRBD1 . TRBV6-5 TGTGCCAGCAGCCGCAACAGGGGGAGGGAGCAGTACTTC CASSRNRGREQYF
TRBJ2-5 18 TRBD2 . TRBV28 TGTGCCAGCAGTTTATGGGGAGGGTCTGGGACGTACCAAGAGACCCAGTACTTC CASSLWGGSGTYQETQYF
TRBJ1-4 18 . once TRBV11-2 . CASSFGAGTGTTNEKLFF
TRBJ1-1 18 . . TRBV28 TGTGCCAGCAGTTTTTGGGGGGGCCAACGTCAACAAAACACTGAAGCTTTCTTT CASSFWGGQRQQNTEAFF
TRBJ2-2 14 TRBD1 . TRBV5-1 TGCGCCAGCAGGTGGACAGGGAACACCGGGGAGCTGTTTTTT CASRWTGNTGELFF
TRBJ2-7 14 . . TRBV27 TGTGCCAGCAGCCCCACAGGGTTTCGGTACGAGCAGTACTTC CASSPTGFRYEQYF
TRBJ2-5 18 . . TRBV12-5 TGTGCTAGTGGTTTGGTATTTGGCCCCCGGTCGGGTGAGGGGACCCAGTACTTC CASGLVFGPRSGEGTQYF
TRBJ1-4 14 . once TRBV18 TGTGCCAGCTCACTAGGGGAAGGCACAGGAAAACTGTTTTTT CASSLGEGTGKLFF
TRBJ2-7 13 . . TRBV9 TGTGCCAGCAGCGTAGAGGGGCAAGACGAGCAGTACTTC CASSVEGQDEQYF
TRBJ2-2 16 TRBD1 . TRBV3-1/TRBV3-2 TGTGCCAGCAGCCGGGGGACAGGAACGAACACCGGGGAGCTGTTTTTT CASSRGTGTNTGELFF
TRBJ1-6 14 . . TRBV2 TGTGCCAGCAGTGAACCCCCACATGAAACACCCCTCCACTTT CASSEPPHETPLHF
TRBJ1-1 13 . . TRBV7-2 TGTGCCAGCAGCTCCAACCAGAGGGCTGAAGCTTTCTTT CASSSNQRAEAFF
TRBJ1-4 13 . . TRBV12-3/TRBV12-4 TGTGCCAGCAGTTTAGCGGCGGCGGGGAAACTGTTTTTT CASSLAAAGKLFF
TRBJ2-3 14 TRBD1 . TRBV30 TGTGCCTGGACCACGACAGGGAGCACAGATACGCAGTATTTT CAWTTTGSTDTQYF
TRBJ2-5 12 . . TRBV29-1 TGCAGCGTTGAACCGCAGGGAGAGACCCAGTACTTC CSVEPQGETQYF
TRBJ2-7 14 TRBD1 . TRBV28 TGTGCCAGCAGTTTACAGGGGGCTTCATACGAGCAGTACTTC CASSLQGASYEQYF
TRBJ2-7 12 . . TRBV5-5 TGTGCCAGCAGCGCTACAGGGCGCGAGCAGTACTTC CASSATGREQYF
TRBJ2-3 12 . . TRBV6-5 TGTGCCAGCAGGGACTACACAGATACGCAGTATTTT CASRDYTDTQYF
TRBJ1-1 14 . . TRBV27 TGTGCCAGCAGTTACACCTCCCTTCGGACAGAAGCTTTCTTT CASSYTSLRTEAFF
TRBJ1-2 16 TRBD1 medium-sized TRBV28 TGTGCCAGCAGTTTGGAGGGGGCGAATGCTAACTATGGCTACACCTTC CASSLEGANANYGYTF
TRBJ1-1 14 TRBD1 . TRBV7-9 TGTGCCAGCAGCTTACAGGGGGCCAACACTGAAGCTTTCTTT CASSLQGANTEAFF
TRBJ2-7 19 TRBD2 . TRBV6-2/TRBV6-3 TGTGCCAGCAGTTACGTAGCGGGAGGACGGGACCCACGGCCCTACGAGCAGTACTTC CASSYVAGGRDPRPYEQYF
TRBJ1-2 13 . once TRBV30 TGTGCCTGGATCGACCAGGGAAACTATGGCTACACCTTC CAWIDQGNYGYTF
TRBJ1-2 13 . . TRBV12-3/TRBV12-4 TGTGCCAGCAGCGGAGGGGAAAGCTATGGCTACACCTTC CASSGGESYGYTF
TRBJ2-1 15 . . TRBV21-1 TGTGCCAGCAGCAAAACAGGGGGGAAACGCTATGAGCAGTTCTTC CASSKTGGKRYEQFF
TRBJ1-1 12 . . TRBV5-8 TGTGCCAGCAGCTTAACTCGCCGGGGAGCTTTCTTT CASSLTRRGAFF
TRBJ1-5 18 . . TRBV19 TGTGCCAGTTCTTCCCCGAGGGCCTCTTGGTCTGGCAATCAGCCCCAGCATTTT CASSSPRASWSGNQPQHF
TRBJ1-1 15 . . TRBV2 TGTGCCAGCAGTGAGTCGACAGGTTTCCTCACTGAAGCTTTCTTT CASSESTGFLTEAFF
TRBJ2-7 16 TRBD1 . TRBV11-1 TGTGCCAGCAGCTCGGCAGGGGGCGGCCTGGACTACGAGCAGTACTTC CASSSAGGGLDYEQYF
TRBJ2-1 15 TRBD2 . TRBV6-2/TRBV6-3 TGTGCCAGCAGCCCTCTAGCGGGAGGACGGGGTGAGCAGTTCTTC CASSPLAGGRGEQFF
TRBJ1-2 15 TRBD1 . TRBV3-1/TRBV3-2 TGTGCCAGCAGCCACCTGGACAGGGAGGACTATGGCTACACCTTC CASSHLDREDYGYTF
TRBJ1-5 16 TRBD1 . TRBV12-5 TGTGCTAGTGGTTTGGTAGGGGGGACAGGGAATCAGCCCCAGCATTTT CASGLVGGTGNQPQHF
TRBJ1-5 14 . . TRBV24-1 TGTGCCACCAGTGATCCCCAGAGCAATCAGCCCCAGCATTTT CATSDPQSNQPQHF
TRBJ2-7 13 TRBD2 . TRBV12-3/TRBV12-4 TGTGCCAGCAGTTTGGGGGGGACCTACGAGCAGTACTTC CASSLGGTYEQYF
TRBJ1-6 15 . . TRBV2 TGTGCCAGCAGTGACAGTCTTCCGGGGAATTCACCCCTCCACTTT CASSDSLPGNSPLHF
TRBJ2-3 16 . . TRBV28 TGTGCCAGCGACGATACCCGGGGGAGGAGCACAGATACGCAGTATTTT CASDDTRGRSTDTQYF
TRBJ2-7 16 TRBD2 . TRBV4-3 TGCGCCAGCAGCCAAGATCTCCTTAGCGGGAGTTACGAGCAGTACTTC CASSQDLLSGSYEQYF
TRBJ1-2 14 . . TRBV11-2 TGTGCCAGCAGCTTAGCAGGCAGGAACTATGGCTACACCTTC CASSLAGRNYGYTF
TRBJ2-1 16 TRBD1 . TRBV2 TGTGCCAGCAACCTTGGGACAGGGAGCTCCTACAATGAGCAGTTCTTC CASNLGTGSSYNEQFF
TRBJ1-3 15 TRBD1 . TRBV7-9 TGTGCCAGCACCCTCCGGACAGGGGATGGAAACACCATATATTTT CASTLRTGDGNTIYF
TRBJ1-1 13 . . TRBV12-3/TRBV12-4 TGTGCCAGCAGTAAACTTGAGGTCACTGAAGCTTTCTTT CASSKLEVTEAFF
TRBJ2-1 16 TRBD1 . TRBV2 TGTGCCAGCATACCTCAGGGGGCACCTTTATACAATGAGCAGTTCTTC CASIPQGAPLYNEQFF
TRBJ2-7 11 . . TRBV20-1 TGCAGTGCTAGAGTAAGGGGCGAGCAGTACTTC CSARVRGEQYF
TRBJ2-7 15 TRBD1 . TRBV4-1 TGCGCCAGCAGCCAAGGCCCAGGGGGCCCCTACGAGCAGTACTTC CASSQGPGGPYEQYF
TRBJ2-6 13 . . TRBV10-2 TGCGCCAGCAGCACGGGTGGGGCCAACGTCCTGACTTTC CASSTGGANVLTF
TRBJ2-4 13 . . TRBV29-1 TGCAGCGTTGAGGACGGGGTCAAAAACATTCAGTACTTC CSVEDGVKNIQYF
TRBJ2-1 19 TRBD2 . TRBV30 TGTGCCTGCCCCGGGGCTAGCGGGAGGTACGCCCTGAGGTCCGATGAGCAGTTCTTC CACPGASGRYALRSDEQFF
TRBJ2-7 15 TRBD2 . TRBV4-3 TGCGCCAGCAGCCAGACTAGCGGGACCTCCTACGAGCAGTACTTC CASSQTSGTSYEQYF
TRBJ2-7 13 . once TRBV24-1 TGTGCCACCAGTGGGCAGGGAAACTACGAGCAGTACTTC CATSGQGNYEQYF
TRBJ1-5 14 TRBD1 . TRBV19 TGTGCCAGTAGGGGACAGGGCGGCAATCAGCCCCAGCATTTT CASRGQGGNQPQHF
TRBJ2-5 17 TRBD2 . TRBV5-3 TGTGCCAGAAGCCCCGGACTAGCGGGAGGAGGGCAAGAGACCCAGTACTTC CARSPGLAGGGQETQYF